These 3 T cell receptor beta chains originate from one sample sequenced in a study of OX40 agonist ivuxolimab in advanced cancers. Libraries were prepared by immunoSEQ multiplex PCR; TCRdb keeps only in-frame clonotypes and omits some of them. The sample consists of about 70,000 clones, roughly 87% of them appearing once. Sequenced here: CD4+ or CD8+ T cells sorted from blood, sampled in a trial of the OX40 agonist ivuxolimab. These receptors were taken from an adult with an advanced solid tumor such as melanoma, head and neck, liver or kidney cancer.

The chain uses TRBV30 and TRBJ2-2; 10 nucleotides align to TRBD2. Trimming removed 1 base from V and 4 bases from J; junction bases left unmatched: 9. Germline CDR1 reads GTSNPN; CDR2 reads SVGIG (reference sequence). The CDR3 runs to 17 residues. Written as DNA, the CDR3 is TGTGCCTGGAGTGGGAGCGGGAGGGCCCTCGGCACCGGGGAGCTGTTTTTT. It yields the protein CAWSGSGRALGTGELFF.

This clone was seen a few times. The J gene is TRBJ2-7, the V gene TRBV28; the D gene is possibly TRBD2 (6 bases). From germline, CDR1 is MDHEN and CDR2 SYDVKM. The CDR3 loop spans 13 amino acids. Trimming took 6 bases from V and 4 from J, leaving 13 bases between them. The chain's CDR3 is CASRSGGLYEQYF. The CDR3 DNA is TGTGCCAGCAGATCCGGGGGTCTATACGAGCAGTACTTC.

This clone was observed a few times. This chain links TRBV30 with TRBJ2-5; the match to TRBD2 covers 10 bases. This CDR3 contains 14 residues. Per the germline V gene, CDR1 is GTSNPN and CDR2 is SVGIG (reference sequence). Trimming at V came to 0 bases and at J to 4 bases, leaving 2 bases not matched to a gene. The CDR3 coding sequence is TGTGCCTGGAGTGTTGCTAGCGGGAGAGAGACCCAGTACTTC. Residues: CAWSVASGRETQYF.